This T cell receptor beta chain was obtained from a study of post-analysis software for immune sequencing data. Study results and caveats: When patients were compared with controls, about 5 TRBV segments were more frequent, TRBV5-6, TRBV5-1 and TRBV20-1 among them. Those with multiple sclerosis, the patient group, showed significantly lower normalized Chao1 diversity than controls.

In regard to this clonotype: Its antigen is still unknown. The junction and the germline gene differ at one end; a read error may be behind it.

The authors incorporated unique molecular identifiers into the TCR beta cDNA libraries. TCRdb independently ran MiXCR on the PCR reads; one entry per CDR3 protein. The sample shows roughly 870,000 distinct CDR3 sequences, 53% of them seen only once. CDR3 size: 15 residues. Germline values: CDR1 SGDLS, CDR2 YYNGEE. Input material: blood. The clonotype originates from a girl under 18 with multiple sclerosis. V usage is TRBV9 and J usage is TRBJ2-5; 8 positions match TRBD2. CDR3 region: CASSVVGLEGETQDF. The CDR3 nucleotides read TGTGCCAGCAGCGTAGTGGGACTAGAGGGAGAGACCCAGGACTTC.